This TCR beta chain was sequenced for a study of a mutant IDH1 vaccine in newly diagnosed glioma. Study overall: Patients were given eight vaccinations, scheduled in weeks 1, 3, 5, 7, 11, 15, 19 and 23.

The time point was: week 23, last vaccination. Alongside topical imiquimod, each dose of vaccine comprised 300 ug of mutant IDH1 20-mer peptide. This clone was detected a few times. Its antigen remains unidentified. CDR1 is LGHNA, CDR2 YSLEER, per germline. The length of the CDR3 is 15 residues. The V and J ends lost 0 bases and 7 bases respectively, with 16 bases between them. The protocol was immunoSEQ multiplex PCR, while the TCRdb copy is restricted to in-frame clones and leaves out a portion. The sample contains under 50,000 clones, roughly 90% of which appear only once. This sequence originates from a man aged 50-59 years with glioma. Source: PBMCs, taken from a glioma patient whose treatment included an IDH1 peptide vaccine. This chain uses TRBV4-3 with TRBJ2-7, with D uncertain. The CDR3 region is CASSQDSGPLGEQYF. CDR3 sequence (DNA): TGCGCCAGCAGCCAAGATTCGGGCCCCCTGGGGGAGCAGTACTTC.